This T cell receptor beta chain emerged from a study of shared clonotypes between healthy human individuals. Study background: In total, the donors were two women and a few men aged 18 to 49. The study used three CD4 naive, three CD4 memory, two CD8 naive and one CD8 memory plate per donor.

Sequenced by immunoSEQ multiplex PCR; TCRdb stores in-frame clones only, minus some. The sample shows about 1 million clones, around 74% of them seen only once. The CDR3 loop spans 13 amino acids. Germline CDR1 is MNHNS and CDR2 is SASEGT. The germline V and J ends were trimmed by 9 bases and 5 bases, with 14 bases remaining between them. This chain uses TRBV6-1 with TRBJ1-5; a possible D gene is TRBD1 (6 bases). Sequencing was carried out using memory CD4+ T cells sorted from blood. As for subset: CD45RA-negative fraction. This sequence originates from a man aged 18-30 years in good health. CDR3 coding DNA: TGTGCCAGAACAGGGTCGGACGATCAGCCCCAGCATTTT. Translated, it gives CARTGSDDQPQHF.